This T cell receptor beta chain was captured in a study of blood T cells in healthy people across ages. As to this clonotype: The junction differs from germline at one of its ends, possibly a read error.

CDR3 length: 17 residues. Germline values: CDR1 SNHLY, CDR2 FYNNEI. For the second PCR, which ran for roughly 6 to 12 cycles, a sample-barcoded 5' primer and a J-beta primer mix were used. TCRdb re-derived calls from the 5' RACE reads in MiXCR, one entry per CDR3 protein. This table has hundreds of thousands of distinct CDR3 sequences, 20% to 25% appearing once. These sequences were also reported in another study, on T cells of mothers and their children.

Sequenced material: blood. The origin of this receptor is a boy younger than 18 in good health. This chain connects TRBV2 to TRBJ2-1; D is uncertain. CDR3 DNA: TGTGCCGGCAGTCCTACTATGGTTCCCCCGGGTTACAATGAGCAGTTCTTC. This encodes CAGSPTMVPPGYNEQFF.